These 15 T cell receptor beta chains were all obtained from the same sample, sequenced in a study of Graves' ophthalmopathy and Graves' hyperthyroidism. TCR beta CDR3 regions were amplified from RNA transcripts. RT-PCR was first run with HTBI primers, then multiplex PCR in a second round. TCRdb redid the calling of the multiplex PCR reads with MiXCR, one entry per CDR3 protein. Seen here are about 400,000 distinct CDR3 sequences, approximately 20% observed once, and the top ten hold roughly 1.6%. Sequencing input: peripheral blood. The receptors here all came from a young woman with Graves' ophthalmopathy.

This clonotype was recorded at least ten times. V is TRBV5-5 and J is TRBJ2-7, with D maybe TRBD1 (6 bases). V was cut by 0 bases and J by 5 bases, with 15 bases left in between. Germline V gene data show CDR1 as SGHKS and CDR2 as YYEKEE (reference sequence). The length of the CDR3 is 15 residues. The CDR3 region has the DNA TGTGCCAGCAGCTTGGCGGCACAGGGTATCCACGAGCAGTACTTC. Its protein product is CASSLAAQGIHEQYF.

This clonotype was recorded a few times. Sequence at one end of the junction differs from germline and may be a read error. CDR3 coding DNA: TGTGCCGGCTCACCAGGCACGAGCCGCTCTGGGGCCAACGTCCTGACTTTC. Translated: CAGSPGTSRSGANVLTF. The chain combines TRBV18 with TRBJ2-6, with no clear D. The germline V gene has CDR1 KGHSH and CDR2 LQKENI. The CDR3 has 17 residues.

This clonotype has just one count. The chain has TRBV28 and TRBJ2-5, with 9 positions matching TRBD2. The CDR3 length is 15 residues. From germline, CDR1 is MDHEN and CDR2 SYDVKM. With 7 bases clipped from V and 5 bases from J, the junction kept 11 bases outside the gene matches. The CDR3 sequence is CASTPLAGETETQYF. The CDR3 DNA is TGTGCCAGCACCCCCTTAGCGGGAGAAACTGAGACCCAGTACTTC. Full variable domain (outside the CDR3, taken from reference TRBV28 and TRBJ2-5): DVKVTQSSRYLVKRTGEKVFLECVQDMDHENMFWYRQDPGLGLRLIYFSYDVKMKEKGDIPEGYSVSREKKERFSLILESASTNQTSMYLCASTPLAGETETQYFGPGTRLLVL.

This clonotype occurred once. A single base separates this from a much larger clone, so it may be a read error. CDR3 in DNA: TGTGCCTGGAGCGGCCGGGGGGCCCAGCATTTT. Its protein is CAWSGRGAQHF. The chain employs TRBV30 and TRBJ1-5, with a possible D match to TRBD1 (5 bases). V shed 3 bases and J shed 11 bases, with 11 bases lying between them. Germline V CDR1 and CDR2: GTSNPN, SVGIG (reference sequence). The CDR3 has 11 residues.

This clonotype has a count of ten or more. The chain has TRBV24-1 and TRBJ2-1; 8 nucleotides agree with TRBD1. J gave up 7 bases and V 4 bases, and 14 bases lay outside the gene matches. Germline V gives CDR1 KGHDR, CDR2 SFDVKD. The CDR3 extends over 17 amino acids. CDR3 region: CATSDRAARQGSNEQFF. CDR3 bases: TGTGCCACCAGTGACCGCGCGGCCCGACAGGGGTCAAATGAGCAGTTCTTC.

This clonotype has a count of ten or more. The chain has TRBV7-3 and TRBJ1-1; D is unresolved. The CDR3 covers 14 residues. V was trimmed by 5 bases and J by 4 bases, leaving 14 bases between them. The V gene's germline CDR1 is SGHTA and CDR2 FQGTGA. The CDR3 is CASSPGVYLTEAFF. CDR3 sequence (DNA): TGTGCCAGCAGCCCCGGGGTATACCTCACTGAAGCTTTCTTT.

This clonotype was counted many times. The chain carries TRBV7-9 and TRBJ1-2; the match to TRBD1 covers 9 bases. Losses at the gene ends were 5 bases for V and 7 bases for J; bases not matched to a gene: 8. There are 14 residues in the CDR3. Germline CDR1 is SEHNR and CDR2 is FQNEAQ (reference sequence). CDR3 loop: CASSLRDREGGYTF. Here the CDR3 DNA reads TGTGCCAGCAGCCTGCGGGACAGGGAGGGTGGCTACACCTTC.

This clonotype was counted between two and nine times. The V and J genes are TRBV6-5 and TRBJ1-1; the D is unclear. This CDR3 has 12 amino acids. Per germline, CDR1 MNHEY and CDR2 SVGAGI. Trimming left V 4 bases short and J 8 bases short, with 11 bases between. CDR3 bases: TGTGCCAGCAGTTCCCCGGGAGAGGAAGCTTTCTTT. Its protein product is CASSSPGEEAFF.

This clonotype came up many times. This chain joins TRBV11-2 and TRBJ2-3; TRBD2 agrees at 12 bases. V dropped 3 bases and J dropped 2; count of bases not matched to a gene: 3. CDR1 is SGHAT, CDR2 FQNNGV, per germline. This CDR3 has 16 residues. CDR3 DNA: TGTGCCAGCAGCTTGCTAGCGGGGGGGACCACAGATACGCAGTATTTT. It encodes CASSLLAGGTTDTQYF.

This clonotype was counted ten times or more. Sequence at one end of the junction differs from germline and may be a read error. V usage is TRBV12-3 or TRBV12-4 and J usage is TRBJ1-2; D might be TRBD1 (5 bases). The CDR3 sequence is 13 residues long. CDR3 residues: CASSPQGDYGYIF. The DNA for the CDR3 is TGTGCCAGCAGCCCCCAGGGTGACTATGGCTACATCTTC.

This chain connects TRBV6-1 to TRBJ1-5; D unresolved. This CDR3 is built from 16 residues. CDR1 is MNHNS and CDR2 is SASEGT in the germline V gene. V shed 6 bases and J shed 0 bases, with 15 bases lying between them. Written as DNA, the CDR3 is TGTGCCAGCAGCCACGGCCCGGCATATAGCAATCAGCCCCAGCATTTT. Residues: CASSHGPAYSNQPQHF.

The chain joins TRBV28 to TRBJ2-5, with no clear D. Germline V CDR1 and CDR2: MDHEN, SYDVKM. V shed 1 base and J shed 5 bases, with 11 bases lying between them. The CDR3 has 14 residues. The CDR3 sequence: CASSLSPSLETQYF. The CDR3 nucleotides are TGTGCCAGCAGTTTATCTCCTAGTCTGGAGACCCAGTACTTC.

This clonotype was recorded at least ten times. V is TRBV7-2 and J is TRBJ1-6, with D unresolved. CDR3 length equals 16 residues. The V gene lost 3 bases and the J gene lost 0 bases, with 9 bases spanning the gap. Germline V gives CDR1 SGHTA, CDR2 FQGNSA. The CDR3 DNA reads TGTGCCAGCAGCTTGGGCGAATTCTCCTATAATTCACCCCTCCACTTT. As protein: CASSLGEFSYNSPLHF.

Many counts were recorded for this clonotype. This chain joins TRBV6-5 and TRBJ2-7; D unclear. The CDR3 consists of 14 residues. Germline assignment: CDR1 MNHEY and CDR2 SVGAGI. Trimming took 4 bases from V and 4 from J, leaving 14 bases between them. DNA for the CDR3: TGTGCCAGCAGTTCCCTAGTTGCGGTATACGAGCAGTACTTC. Protein product: CASSSLVAVYEQYF.

This clonotype was counted at least ten times. The chain combines TRBV29-1 with TRBJ2-5, with 8 bases identical to TRBD1. The V gene end was trimmed by 2 bases and the J gene end by 7 bases; junction bases not matched to a gene: 12. Germline V gene lookup returns CDR1 SQVTM and CDR2 ANQGSEA. The CDR3 has 15 amino acids. The CDR3 loop reads CSVELPGQAVGTQYF. The CDR3 region has the DNA TGCAGCGTTGAACTCCCGGGACAGGCCGTCGGGACCCAGTACTTC.